This T cell receptor (beta chain) was identified in a study of control samples from healthy donors and cancer patients. This table comes from immunoSEQ multiplex PCR, and its TCRdb copy is limited to in-frame clones, with some not included. The sample carries about 58,000 clones, 85% to 95% recorded once. This clone occurred a few times. V lost 0 bases to trimming and J lost 0 bases, with 12 bases between them. This CDR3 spans 17 amino acids. Germline V gene data show CDR1 as SGHVS and CDR2 as FQNEAQ. Sequenced: blood. The sequence was obtained from a man aged 25 to 40 in good health. The chain is built from TRBV7-8 and TRBJ1-3; no reliable D call. This CDR3 is CASSLAAATHSGNTIYF. The DNA of the CDR3 is TGTGCCAGCAGCTTAGCAGCCGCGACCCACTCTGGAAACACCATATATTTT.